The T cell receptor (beta chain) described here comes from a study of blood T cell repertoires in COVID-19 (dated by TCRdb to 2018 to 2021). Notes on the research overall: Collaborator samples came from the United States, Italy and Spain and covered acute and convalescent phases of COVID-19. The prospective study material was composed of cDNA or gDNA derived from T cells, B-cell-depleted T cells, or PBMCs. The dataset comprised deeply sampled blood TCRbeta repertoires from subjects exposed to, actively infected with, or recovered from COVID-19. The repertoires were released in a freely available public database meant as a resource for research on the immune response to SARS-CoV-2. The samples were drawn from the first 160 participants of the ongoing ImmuneRACE study and from 1,254 subjects provided by 6 global collaborators. Sample metadata almost always included a de-identified subject ID, COVID-19 status, age in years and sex. HLA class I and class II types, where available, came from metadata supplied by the sample provider rather than from assay-based typing.

For CDR1 and CDR2, the germline V gene lists SQVTM and ANQGSEA. The CDR3 contains 12 residues, cysteine and phenylalanine counted. Only CDR3 DNA remains: 36 bases, in frame from the first base. From V the trimming removes 3 bases and from J it removes 8 bases, while the gene matches leave 5 bases of the junction unaccounted for. Findings and caveats that apply to the study as a whole: The quantity of clinical and demographic metadata differed by source and by participant and was supplied without curation.

With regard to this clone: The antigen it binds to is not known. Within one base of it there is no much larger clone, and no base qualities were kept.

TCRbeta CDR3 regions were amplified from genomic DNA using the immunoSEQ Assay, a bias-controlled multiplex PCR. Concerning the study's data processing: Within the assay, amplification of reference gene primers was used to estimate how many nucleated cells each sample contained. To quantify the absolute abundance of each unique TCRbeta CDR3 rearrangement, sequence reads were collapsed and filtered. Productive Simpson clonality was computed per sample as the square root of Simpson's diversity index over productive rearrangements. TCRdb holds this immuneACCESS table with in-frame rearrangements only. Some clones are missing; in checked studies, unresolved V genes explain under half, and the rest has no known cause. The V and J calls and clone size are taken from that table; D and trimming were inferred from the DNA. This sample lists 60,000 to 75,000 clones; 65% to 90% were detected once. The ten largest make up around 20% of the sample.

Each collaborating institution followed its own protocols to collect whole blood in K2EDTA tubes. For TCRbeta analysis, collaborator samples were shipped as frozen whole blood, as isolated PBMCs, or as DNA extracted from either sample type. The sample was peripheral blood. This TCR was recovered from a human donor in a cohort sampled during active COVID-19. In this chain, TRBV29-1 is recombined with TRBJ2-3, with 7 bases matching TRBD1. Here the CDR3 is given as CSVDRGSVTQYF. The sequenced DNA is TGCAGCGTTGACAGGGGGTCGGTTACGCAGTATTTT.